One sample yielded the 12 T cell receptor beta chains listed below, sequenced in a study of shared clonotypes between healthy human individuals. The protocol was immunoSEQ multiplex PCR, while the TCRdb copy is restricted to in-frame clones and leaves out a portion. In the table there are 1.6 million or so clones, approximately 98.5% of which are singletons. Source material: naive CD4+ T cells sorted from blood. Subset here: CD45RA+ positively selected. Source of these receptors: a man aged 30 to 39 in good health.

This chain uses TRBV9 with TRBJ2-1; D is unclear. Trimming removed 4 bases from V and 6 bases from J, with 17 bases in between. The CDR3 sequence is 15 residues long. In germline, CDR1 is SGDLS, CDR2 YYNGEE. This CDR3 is CASSPPRISPNEQFF. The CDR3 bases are TGTGCCAGCAGCCCCCCCCGGATATCCCCCAATGAGCAGTTCTTC.

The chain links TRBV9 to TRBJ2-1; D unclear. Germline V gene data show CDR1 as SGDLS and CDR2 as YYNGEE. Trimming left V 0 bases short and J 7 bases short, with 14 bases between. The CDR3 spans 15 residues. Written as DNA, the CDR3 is TGTGCCAGCAGCGTAGAATTTTTGGGTTATAATGAGCAGTTCTTC. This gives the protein CASSVEFLGYNEQFF.

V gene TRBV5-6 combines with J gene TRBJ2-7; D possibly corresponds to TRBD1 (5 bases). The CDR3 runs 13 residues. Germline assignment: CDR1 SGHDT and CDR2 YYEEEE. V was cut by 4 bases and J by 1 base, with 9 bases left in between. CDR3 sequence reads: CASSHDSSYEQYF. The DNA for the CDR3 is TGTGCCAGCAGCCATGACAGTTCCTACGAGCAGTACTTC.

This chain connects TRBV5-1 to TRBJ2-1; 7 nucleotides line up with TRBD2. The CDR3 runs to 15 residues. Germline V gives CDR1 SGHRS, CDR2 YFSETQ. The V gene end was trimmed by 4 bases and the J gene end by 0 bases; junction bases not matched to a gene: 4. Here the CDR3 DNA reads TGCGCCAGCAGCGAATCGGGGGGCTCCTACAATGAGCAGTTCTTC. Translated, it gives CASSESGGSYNEQFF.

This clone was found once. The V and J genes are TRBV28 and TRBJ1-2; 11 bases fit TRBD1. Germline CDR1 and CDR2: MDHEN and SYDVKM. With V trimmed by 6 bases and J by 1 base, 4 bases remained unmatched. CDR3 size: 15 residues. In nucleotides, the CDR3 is TGTGCCAGCAGAGGACAGGGGGCGCTTAACTATGGCTACACCTTC. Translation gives CASRGQGALNYGYTF.

CDR3 bases: TGTGCCAGCAGTTACCACCCGGACAGAGCTATCGGCTACACCTTC. It encodes CASSYHPDRAIGYTF. The chain is built from TRBV6-6 and TRBJ1-2, with a possible D match to TRBD1 (6 bases). The CDR3 sequence is 15 residues long. From germline, CDR1 is MNHNY and CDR2 SVGAGI (reference sequence). Trimming took off 2 bases at V and 8 bases at J, with 18 bases between the two ends.

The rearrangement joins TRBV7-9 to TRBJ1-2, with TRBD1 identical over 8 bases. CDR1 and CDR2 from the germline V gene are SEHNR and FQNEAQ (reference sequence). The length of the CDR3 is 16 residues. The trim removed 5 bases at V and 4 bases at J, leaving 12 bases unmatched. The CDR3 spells CASSELRGTGTYGYTF. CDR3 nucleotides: TGTGCCAGCAGCGAATTGCGGGGGACAGGAACCTATGGCTACACCTTC.

This CDR3 is CASSLWGARNTIYF. The DNA of the CDR3 is TGTGCCAGCAGCTTGTGGGGGGCCCGAAACACCATATATTTT. The chain combines TRBV5-5 with TRBJ1-3; a weak D match, TRBD1 (6 bases). CDR3 length equals 14 residues. The V end lost 1 base, the J end lost 5 bases, and 10 bases lay between the germline ends. Germline CDR1 is SGHKS and CDR2 is YYEKEE (reference sequence). The full variable domain, its missing parts supplied by reference TRBV5-5 and TRBJ1-3, is DAGVTQSPTHLIKTRGQQVTLRCSPISGHKSVSWYQQVLGQGPQFIFQYYEKEERGRGNFPDRFSARQFPNYSSELNVNALLLGDSALYLCASSLWGARNTIYFGEGSWLTVV.

Written as DNA, the CDR3 is TGTGCCAGCAGCCAAGTCGTTGGCTTTTCAGGCTATGGCTACACCTTC. It is translated as CASSQVVGFSGYGYTF. The rearrangement links TRBV14 to TRBJ1-2; D not resolved. Trimming stripped 1 base from V and 4 bases from J, with 16 bases between. The CDR3 has 16 amino acids. Germline-derived CDR1 and CDR2 are SGHDN and FVKESK.

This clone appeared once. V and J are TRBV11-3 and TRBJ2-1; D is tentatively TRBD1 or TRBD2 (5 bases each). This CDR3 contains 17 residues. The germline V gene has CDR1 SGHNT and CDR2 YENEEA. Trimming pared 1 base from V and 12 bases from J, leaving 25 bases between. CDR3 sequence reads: CASSLGPRDGPFGGQFF. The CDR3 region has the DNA TGTGCCAGCAGCTTAGGTCCACGGGACGGCCCCTTTGGGGGGCAGTTCTTC.

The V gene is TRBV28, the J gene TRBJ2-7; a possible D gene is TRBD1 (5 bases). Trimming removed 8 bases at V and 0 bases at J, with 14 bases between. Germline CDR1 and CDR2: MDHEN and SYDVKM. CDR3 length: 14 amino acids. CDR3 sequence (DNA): TGTGCCAGCGGTACAGGTACCACCTCCTACGAGCAGTACTTC. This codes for CASGTGTTSYEQYF.

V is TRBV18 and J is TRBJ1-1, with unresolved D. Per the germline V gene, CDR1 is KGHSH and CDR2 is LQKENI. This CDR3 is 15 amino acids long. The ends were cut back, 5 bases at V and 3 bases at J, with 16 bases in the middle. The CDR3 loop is CASSVGVSRDTEAFF. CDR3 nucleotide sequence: TGTGCCAGCTCAGTAGGCGTGTCTCGGGACACTGAAGCTTTCTTT. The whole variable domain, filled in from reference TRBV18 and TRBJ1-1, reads NAGVMQNPRHLVRRRGQEARLRCSPMKGHSHVYWYRQLPEEGLKFMVYLQKENIIDESGMPKERFSAEFPKEGPSILRIQQVVRGDSAAYFCASSVGVSRDTEAFFGQGTRLTVV.